The 24 T cell receptor beta chains given below trace back to one sample, sequenced in a study of T cells in Graves' hyperthyroidism and ophthalmopathy. RNA transcripts gave rise to amplified TCR beta CDR3 regions. First-round RT-PCR of the TCR CDR3 relied on the HTBI primer set. One entry per CDR3 protein, called by TCRdb with MiXCR from the multiplex PCR reads. The sample records some 510,000 distinct CDR3 sequences, 46% being singletons. The specimen sequenced was peripheral blood or thyroid tissue (not recorded which). The receptor set was obtained from a woman aged 18 to 35 with Graves' hyperthyroidism.

The table lists this clonotype with many counts. The chain uses TRBV7-2 and TRBJ1-2; D gene unclear. Germline CDR1 is SGHTA and CDR2 is FQGNSA. V lost 3 bases to trimming and J lost 4 bases, with 12 bases between them. This CDR3 is built from 14 residues. The CDR3 DNA reads TGTGCCAGCAGCTTGGAGGGCGGTGGCTATGGCTACACCTTC. Translation gives CASSLEGGGYGYTF. Supplemented by reference TRBV7-2 and TRBJ1-2, the full variable domain reads GAGVSQSPSNKVTEKGKDVELRCDPISGHTALYWYRQSLGQGLEFLIYFQGNSAPDKSGLPSDRFSAERTGGSVSTLTIQRTQQEDSAVYLCASSLEGGGYGYTFGSGTRLTVV.

V and J are TRBV7-9 and TRBJ2-7; 8 bases map to TRBD1. The CDR3 covers 15 residues. Germline V lookup: CDR1 SEHNR, CDR2 FQNEAQ (reference sequence). V trimming: 4 bases; J trimming: 0 bases; junction bases outside the gene matches: 5. The CDR3 coding sequence is TGTGCCAGCAGCTCCCTTGGACAGGGCTCCTACGAGCAGTACTTC. Protein: CASSSLGQGSYEQYF.

There are a few counts of this clonotype. The CDR3 sequence is CASRRSGTRLYEQYF. CDR3 DNA sequence: TGTGCCAGCAGACGTAGTGGGACCAGGCTCTACGAGCAGTACTTC. The chain combines TRBV12-3 or TRBV12-4 with TRBJ2-7; tentatively, D is TRBD1 or TRBD2 (5 bases each). The CDR3 contains 15 residues. Trimming removed 6 bases from V and 3 bases from J, with 18 bases in between.

Many counts were recorded for this clonotype. The J gene is TRBJ1-5, the V gene TRBV7-2; no clear D. This CDR3 is built from 12 residues. Germline CDR1 reads SGHTA; CDR2 reads FQGNSA. Trimming removed 5 bases at V and 11 bases at J, with 13 bases between. CDR3 coding DNA: TGTGCCAGCAGCGCCCCCCAATCGGCCCAGCATTTT. Protein sequence: CASSAPQSAQHF.

This chain uses TRBV15 with TRBJ2-7, with 13 bases lining up with TRBD2. The germline V gene encodes CDR1 LNHNV and CDR2 YYDKDF (reference sequence). Trimming at V came to 3 bases and at J to 6 bases, leaving 11 bases not matched to a gene. This CDR3 is built from 17 residues. The CDR3 reads CATSSAGGLAGVSEQYF. CDR3 nucleotide sequence: TGTGCCACCAGCAGTGCGGGCGGACTAGCGGGAGTTTCCGAGCAGTACTTC.

J is TRBJ1-6 and V is TRBV7-2, with D possibly being TRBD1 (5 bases). V dropped 3 bases and J dropped 10 bases, with 19 bases sitting between them. Germline CDR1 SGHTA, CDR2 FQGNSA. The CDR3 covers 16 residues. The CDR3 nucleotides read TGTGCCAGCAGCTTGGCCAGAGCAGGGAGGGACTCACCCCTCCACTTT. Translation: CASSLARAGRDSPLHF.

This clonotype has more than one count but fewer than ten. The gene calls are TRBV24-1 and TRBJ2-7; TRBD1 matches 7 bases. Germline CDR1 reads KGHDR; CDR2 reads SFDVKD. The CDR3 has 15 residues. J gave up 3 bases and V 3 bases, and 7 bases lay outside the gene matches. This CDR3 reads CATSDPHRGDYEQYF. The CDR3 region has the DNA TGTGCCACCAGTGATCCCCACAGGGGAGACTACGAGCAGTACTTC.

This clonotype came up a few times. The junction shows a germline mismatch at one end, possibly a read error. V is TRBV5-1 and J is TRBJ1-5; perhaps TRBD1 as D (5 bases). This CDR3 region has 15 residues. The germline gives CDR1 SGHRS, CDR2 YFSETQ. The CDR3 nucleotides are TGCGCCAGCAGTTTGGGGACCAGTTCCAATCAGCCCCAGCATTTT. Amino acid sequence: CASSLGTSSNQPQHF.

This clonotype was picked up many times. This rearrangement joins TRBV10-3 to TRBJ2-7; no clear D gene. V shed 8 bases and J shed 2 bases, with 7 bases lying between them. From germline, CDR1 is ENHRY and CDR2 SYGVKD. The CDR3 runs 11 residues. CDR3 sequence (DNA): TGTGCCATCGGCGAGGCCTACGAGCAGTACTTC. This codes for CAIGEAYEQYF.

V and J are TRBV10-3 and TRBJ1-6; no definite D call. Trimming cost V 6 bases and J 6 bases, with 18 bases left between them. There are 16 residues in the CDR3. CDR1 and CDR2 (germline): ENHRY, SYGVKD. The CDR3 sequence is CAISANYESANSPLHF. The CDR3 DNA is TGTGCCATCAGCGCTAACTACGAGTCAGCTAATTCACCCCTCCACTTT.

The chain employs TRBV2 and TRBJ1-2; D call uncertain. Germline CDR1 reads SNHLY; CDR2 reads FYNNEI. Trimming pared 4 bases from V and 11 bases from J, leaving 14 bases between. CDR3 length: 12 amino acids. CDR3 sequence (DNA): TGTGCCAGCAGTGCCCGGGAAGGGAAATACACCTTC. It translates to CASSAREGKYTF.

This clonotype has more than one count but fewer than ten. The V gene is TRBV5-1, the J gene TRBJ1-6; D is ambiguous. The CDR3 totals 14 residues. Germline lookup yields CDR1 SGHRS and CDR2 YFSETQ. Deletions cut 0 bases from V and 8 bases from J, with 9 bases between. The CDR3 sequence: CASSLAVRYSPLHF. CDR3 nucleotides: TGCGCCAGCAGCTTGGCGGTGCGGTATTCACCCCTCCACTTT.

Comment on this clonotype: No conserved phenylalanine or tryptophan ends this CDR3, so it is likely a read error. The J gene is TRBJ1-5, the V gene TRBV15; D is unresolved. The CDR3 length is 14 residues. The V end lost 0 bases, the J end lost 0 bases, and 3 bases lay between the germline ends. From germline, CDR1 is LNHNV and CDR2 YYDKDF (reference sequence). The CDR3 protein is CATSRDNSNQPQHL. CDR3 coding DNA: TGTGCCACCAGCAGAGATAATAGCAATCAGCCCCAGCATCTT.

This clonotype was recorded a few times. The rearrangement uses TRBV7-2 and TRBJ1-1; no reliable D call. This CDR3 has 15 amino acids. Per germline, CDR1 SGHTA and CDR2 FQGNSA. V dropped 5 bases and J dropped 6 bases, with 19 bases sitting between them. The CDR3 sequence: CASSPKGPLKAEAFF. The CDR3 DNA is TGTGCCAGCAGCCCCAAGGGCCCGCTCAAGGCTGAAGCTTTCTTT.

J is TRBJ2-3 and V is TRBV19, with unresolved D. Trimming pared 5 bases from V and 8 bases from J, leaving 11 bases between. Germline values: CDR1 LNHDA, CDR2 SQIVND (reference sequence). This CDR3 contains 12 residues. For the CDR3, the DNA is TGTGCCAGTAGTGTCGGCGTGGCTACGCAGTATTTT. Translated, it gives CASSVGVATQYF.

The rearrangement uses TRBV7-9 and TRBJ1-5, with D possibly being TRBD1 (6 bases). V lost 5 bases to trimming and J lost 5 bases, with 10 bases between them. The CDR3 has 13 amino acids. Germline CDR1 and CDR2: SEHNR and FQNEAQ (reference sequence). Written as DNA, the CDR3 is TGTGCCAGCAGCCCAAACAGGGATCAGCCCCAGCATTTT. It encodes CASSPNRDQPQHF.

The chain links TRBV11-1 to TRBJ2-5, with TRBD2 matching 7 bases. There are 14 residues in the CDR3. Germline V gene sequence: CDR1 SGHAT, CDR2 FQDESV (reference sequence). After removal of 11 bases from V and 5 bases from J, the junction contained 14 bases not matched to a gene. This chain's CDR3 is CALRTRGLGETQYF. For the CDR3, the DNA is TGTGCCCTCCGGACTAGAGGGCTCGGGGAGACCCAGTACTTC.

In this sample, this clonotype turned up once. V gene TRBV29-1 combines with J gene TRBJ1-5, with 11 positions matching TRBD1. V shed 0 bases and J 7 bases; nucleotides not matched to a gene: 5. The CDR3 spans 15 residues. Germline V gives CDR1 SQVTM, CDR2 ANQGSEA. Written as DNA, the CDR3 is TGCAGCGTTGAAGATCGGGGACAGGGGGGGCAGCCCCAGCATTTT. It encodes CSVEDRGQGGQPQHF.

This clonotype has ten or more counts. The chain combines TRBV29-1 with TRBJ2-5; 7 bases match TRBD1. CDR1 and CDR2 from the germline V gene are SQVTM and ANQGSEA. J gave up 4 bases and V 2 bases, and 7 bases lay outside the gene matches. This CDR3 spans 14 amino acids. The CDR3 loop reads CSVEQDRVRETQYF. The DNA for the CDR3 is TGCAGCGTTGAACAAGACAGGGTGCGAGAGACCCAGTACTTC.

Details on this clonotype: The CDR3 does not end in the conserved phenylalanine or tryptophan, so this is likely a read error. It is unclear where the CDR3 begins or ends on the DNA, so no DNA is shown, and the CDR3 is as TCRdb lists it. This chain joins TRBV24-1 and TRBJ2-6. CDR1 is KGHDR and CDR2 is SFDVKD in the germline V gene. The CDR3 length is 9 residues, termini included. The CDR3 reads CATSERGTS.

This clonotype occurred a few times. The chain has TRBV7-9 and TRBJ2-7; D possibly corresponds to TRBD1 (5 bases). Germline V CDR1 and CDR2: SEHNR, FQNEAQ (reference sequence). Trimming took off 6 bases at V and 4 bases at J, with 13 bases between the two ends. This CDR3 has 13 amino acids. As DNA, the CDR3 is TGTGCCAGCAGTTACCAGGGCCCTTACGAGCAGTACTTC. This gives the protein CASSYQGPYEQYF. Filled out from reference TRBV7-9 and TRBJ2-7, the complete variable domain reads DTGVSQNPRHKITKRGQNVTFRCDPISEHNRLYWYRQTLGQGPEFLTYFQNEAQLEKSRLLSDRFSAERPKGSFSTLEIQRTEQGDSAMYLCASSYQGPYEQYFGPGTRLTVT.

V gene TRBV7-2 combines with J gene TRBJ2-2; D possibly corresponds to TRBD2 (6 bases). V dropped 6 bases and J dropped 4 bases, with 15 bases sitting between them. The CDR3 loop spans 15 amino acids. CDR1 is SGHTA, CDR2 FQGNSA, per germline. The CDR3 DNA reads as TGTGCCAGCAGTTTGCCGGACTACGGCACCGGGGAGCTGTTTTTT. It encodes CASSLPDYGTGELFF. The full variable domain, completed using reference TRBV7-2 and TRBJ2-2, is GAGVSQSPSNKVTEKGKDVELRCDPISGHTALYWYRQSLGQGLEFLIYFQGNSAPDKSGLPSDRFSAERTGGSVSTLTIQRTQQEDSAVYLCASSLPDYGTGELFFGEGSRLTVL.

This chain joins TRBV20-1 and TRBJ1-1; 10 bases fit TRBD1. CDR1 is DFQATT, CDR2 SNEGSKA, per germline (reference sequence). The junction had 8 bases not matched to a gene; V was cut back by 5 bases and J by 2 bases. This CDR3 region has 15 residues. This CDR3 reads CSAFRDRGHNTEAFF. The DNA of the CDR3 is TGCAGTGCTTTCCGGGACAGGGGACATAACACTGAAGCTTTCTTT.

Comments on this clonotype: One end of the junction does not line up with germline, which may come from a read error. The J gene is TRBJ2-6, the V gene TRBV15, with TRBD2 identical over 7 bases. The CDR3 length is 15 residues. Germline CDR1 reads LNHNV; CDR2 reads YYDKDF (reference sequence). CDR3 region: CATSRSNGEGPTEAF. The CDR3 region has the DNA TGTGCCACCAGCAGATCCAACGGGGAGGGTCCCACTGAAGCTTTC.